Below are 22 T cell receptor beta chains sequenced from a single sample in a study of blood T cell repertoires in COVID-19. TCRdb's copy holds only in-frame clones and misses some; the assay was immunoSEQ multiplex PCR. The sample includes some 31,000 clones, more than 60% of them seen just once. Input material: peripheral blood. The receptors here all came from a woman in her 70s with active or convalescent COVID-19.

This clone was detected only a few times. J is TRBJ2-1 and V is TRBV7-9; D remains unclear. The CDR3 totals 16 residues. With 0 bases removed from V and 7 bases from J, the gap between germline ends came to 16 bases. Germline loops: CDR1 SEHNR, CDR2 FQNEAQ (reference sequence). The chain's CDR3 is CASSLAWQTFLNEQFF. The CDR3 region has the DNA TGTGCCAGCAGCTTAGCTTGGCAAACGTTCCTGAATGAGCAGTTCTTC.

The CDR3: CATSDWGFRGQGDTQYF. The CDR3 DNA follows: TGTGCCACCAGTGATTGGGGCTTCAGGGGGCAAGGAGATACGCAGTATTTT. V is TRBV24-1 and J is TRBJ2-3; 8 bases are shared with TRBD1. The trim removed 2 bases at V and 5 bases at J, leaving 11 bases unmatched. Germline V gene lookup returns CDR1 KGHDR and CDR2 SFDVKD. The CDR3 totals 17 residues.

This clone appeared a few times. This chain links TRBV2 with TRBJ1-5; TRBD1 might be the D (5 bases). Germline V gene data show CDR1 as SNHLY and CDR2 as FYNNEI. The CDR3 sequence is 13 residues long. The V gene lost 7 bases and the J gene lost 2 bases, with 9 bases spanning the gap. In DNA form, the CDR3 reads TGTGCCAGCATGGGGGGGGGCAATCAGCCCCAGCATTTT. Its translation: CASMGGGNQPQHF. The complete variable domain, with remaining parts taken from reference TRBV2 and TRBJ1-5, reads EPEVTQTPSHQVTQMGQEVILRCVPISNHLYFYWYRQILGQKVEFLVSFYNNEISEKSEIFDDQFSVERPDGSNFTLKIRSTKLEDSAMYFCASMGGGNQPQHFGDGTRLSIL.

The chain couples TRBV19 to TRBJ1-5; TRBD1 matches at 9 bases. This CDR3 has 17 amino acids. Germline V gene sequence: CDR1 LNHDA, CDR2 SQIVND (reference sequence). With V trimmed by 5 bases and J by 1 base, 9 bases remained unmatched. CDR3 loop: CASSRRGQGSSNQPQHF. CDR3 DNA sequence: TGTGCCAGTAGTCGACGTGGACAGGGGTCGAGCAATCAGCCCCAGCATTTT. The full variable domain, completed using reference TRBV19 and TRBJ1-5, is DGGITQSPKYLFRKEGQNVTLSCEQNLNHDAMYWYRQDPGQGLRLIYYSQIVNDFQKGDIAEGYSVSREKKESFPLTVTSAQKNPTAFYLCASSRRGQGSSNQPQHFGDGTRLSIL.

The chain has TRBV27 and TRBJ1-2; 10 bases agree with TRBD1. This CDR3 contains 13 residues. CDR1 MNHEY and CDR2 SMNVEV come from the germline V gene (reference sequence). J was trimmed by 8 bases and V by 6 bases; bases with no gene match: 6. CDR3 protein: CASSGDRGRGYTF. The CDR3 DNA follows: TGTGCCAGCAGCGGAGACAGGGGGCGAGGCTACACCTTC.

The CDR3 coding sequence is TGTGCCAGCAGTCCCCCTCTGGGGCGGAACTACGAGCAGTACTTC. This sequence encodes CASSPPLGRNYEQYF. The rearrangement links TRBV28 to TRBJ2-7; tentatively, D is TRBD1 (5 bases). The germline gives CDR1 MDHEN, CDR2 SYDVKM. The CDR3 extends over 15 amino acids. V lost 5 bases and J 3 bases, leaving 17 bases between the germline ends.

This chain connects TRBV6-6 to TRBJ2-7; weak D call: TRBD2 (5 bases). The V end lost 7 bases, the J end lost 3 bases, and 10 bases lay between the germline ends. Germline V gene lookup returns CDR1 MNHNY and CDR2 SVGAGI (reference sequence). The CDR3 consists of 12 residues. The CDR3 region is CASTGKNYEQYF. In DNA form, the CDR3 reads TGTGCCAGCACCGGGAAGAACTACGAGCAGTACTTC.

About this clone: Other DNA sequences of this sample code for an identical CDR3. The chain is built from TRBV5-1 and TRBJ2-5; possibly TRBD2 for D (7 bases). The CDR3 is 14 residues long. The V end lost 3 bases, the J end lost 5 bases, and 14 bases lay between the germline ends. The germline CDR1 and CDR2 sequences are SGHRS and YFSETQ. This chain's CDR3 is CASSSGLGGETQYF. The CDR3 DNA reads TGCGCCAGCAGCTCCGGACTAGGGGGGGAGACCCAGTACTTC.

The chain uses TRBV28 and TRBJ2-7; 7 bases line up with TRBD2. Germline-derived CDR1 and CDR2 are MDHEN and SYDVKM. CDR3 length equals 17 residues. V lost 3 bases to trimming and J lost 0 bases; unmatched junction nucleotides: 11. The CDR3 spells CASSLSPVREASYEQYF. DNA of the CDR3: TGTGCCAGCAGTTTGTCCCCAGTCCGGGAGGCCTCCTACGAGCAGTACTTC.

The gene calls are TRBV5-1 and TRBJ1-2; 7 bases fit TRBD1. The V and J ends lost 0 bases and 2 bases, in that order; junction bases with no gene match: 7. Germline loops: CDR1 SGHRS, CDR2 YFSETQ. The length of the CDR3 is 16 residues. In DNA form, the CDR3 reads TGCGCCAGCAGCTTGGGGGTAACGACAGGGAACTATGGCTACACCTTC. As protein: CASSLGVTTGNYGYTF.

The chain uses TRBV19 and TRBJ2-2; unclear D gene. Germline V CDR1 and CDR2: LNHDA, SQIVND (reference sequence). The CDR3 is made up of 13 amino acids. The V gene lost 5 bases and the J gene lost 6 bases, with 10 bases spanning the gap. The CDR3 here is CASSPGYSGELFF. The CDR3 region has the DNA TGTGCCAGTAGTCCTGGTTACTCCGGGGAGCTGTTTTTT.

The CDR3 reads CASSLGLAGGGYEQYF. The CDR3 nucleotides are TGTGCCAGCAGTTTAGGTTTAGCGGGAGGTGGGTACGAGCAGTACTTC. The J gene is TRBJ2-7, the V gene TRBV27, with TRBD2 identical over 10 bases. The CDR3 extends over 16 amino acids. Losses at the gene ends were 2 bases for V and 4 bases for J; bases not matched to a gene: 8. Germline V gene data show CDR1 as MNHEY and CDR2 as SMNVEV (reference sequence).

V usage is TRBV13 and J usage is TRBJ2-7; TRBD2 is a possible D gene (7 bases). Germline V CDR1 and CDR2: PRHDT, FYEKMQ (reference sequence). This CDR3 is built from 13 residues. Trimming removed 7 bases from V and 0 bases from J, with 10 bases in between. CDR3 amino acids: CASKRGGSYEQYF. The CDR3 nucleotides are TGTGCCAGCAAAAGGGGGGGCTCCTACGAGCAGTACTTC.

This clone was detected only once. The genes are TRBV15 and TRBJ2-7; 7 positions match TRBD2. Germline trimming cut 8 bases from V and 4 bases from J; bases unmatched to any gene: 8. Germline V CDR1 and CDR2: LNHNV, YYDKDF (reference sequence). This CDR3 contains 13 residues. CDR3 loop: CATAGAGVYEQYF. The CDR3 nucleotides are TGTGCCACCGCGGGCGCGGGGGTTTACGAGCAGTACTTC.

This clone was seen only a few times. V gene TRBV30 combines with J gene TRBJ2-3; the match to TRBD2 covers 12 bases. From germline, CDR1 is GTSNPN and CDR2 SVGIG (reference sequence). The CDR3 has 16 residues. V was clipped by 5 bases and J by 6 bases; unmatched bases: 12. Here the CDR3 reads CAWVPRLAGVLDTQYF. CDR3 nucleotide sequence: TGTGCCTGGGTCCCCAGACTAGCGGGGGTTCTTGATACGCAGTATTTT.

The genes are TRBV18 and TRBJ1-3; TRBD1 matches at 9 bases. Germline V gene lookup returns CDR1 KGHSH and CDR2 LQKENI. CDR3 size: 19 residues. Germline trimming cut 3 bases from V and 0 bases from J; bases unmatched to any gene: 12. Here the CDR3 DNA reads TGTGCCAGCTCACCGATGGACAGGGGTGGGACACCCTCTGGAAACACCATATATTTT. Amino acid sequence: CASSPMDRGGTPSGNTIYF.

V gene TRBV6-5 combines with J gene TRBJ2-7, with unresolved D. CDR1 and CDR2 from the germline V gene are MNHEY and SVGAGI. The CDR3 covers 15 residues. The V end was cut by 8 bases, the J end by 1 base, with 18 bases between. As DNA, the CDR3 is TGTGCCAGCCTCCCCGCACCCCGGAGTTCCTACGAGCAGTACTTC. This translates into CASLPAPRSSYEQYF.

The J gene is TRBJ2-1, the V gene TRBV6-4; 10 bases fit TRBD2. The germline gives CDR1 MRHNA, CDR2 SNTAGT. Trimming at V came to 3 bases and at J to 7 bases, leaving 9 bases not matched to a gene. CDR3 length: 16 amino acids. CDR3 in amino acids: CASSESTAGGQNEQFF. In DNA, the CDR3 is TGTGCCAGCAGTGAATCGACAGCGGGGGGGCAGAATGAGCAGTTCTTC.

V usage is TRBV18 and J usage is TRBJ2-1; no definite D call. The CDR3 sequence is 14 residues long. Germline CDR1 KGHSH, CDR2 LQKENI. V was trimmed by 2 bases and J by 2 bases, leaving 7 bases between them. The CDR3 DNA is TGTGCCAGCTCACCAAAAGGAGCCTACAATGAGCAGTTCTTC. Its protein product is CASSPKGAYNEQFF.

CDR3 DNA sequence: TGTGCCAGCAGCTTCCGGGACAGGGCCACCTACGAGCAGTACTTC. Protein sequence: CASSFRDRATYEQYF. The chain combines TRBV5-8 with TRBJ2-7, with 9 bases matching TRBD1. The CDR3 has 15 residues. V lost 2 bases and J lost 2; bases outside the gene matches: 5. Germline V gives CDR1 SGHTS, CDR2 YDEGEE. Filled out from reference TRBV5-8 and TRBJ2-7, the complete variable domain reads EAGVTQSPTHLIKTRGQQATLRCSPISGHTSVYWYQQALGLGLQFLLWYDEGEERNRGNFPPRFSGRQFPNYSSELNVNALELEDSALYLCASSFRDRATYEQYFGPGTRLTVT.

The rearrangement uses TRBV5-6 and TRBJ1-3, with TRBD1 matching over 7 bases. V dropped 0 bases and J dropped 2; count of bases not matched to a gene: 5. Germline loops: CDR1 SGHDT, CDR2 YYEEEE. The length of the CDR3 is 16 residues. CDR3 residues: CASSLGQGTTGNTIYF. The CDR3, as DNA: TGTGCCAGCAGCTTGGGACAGGGTACGACTGGAAACACCATATATTTT.

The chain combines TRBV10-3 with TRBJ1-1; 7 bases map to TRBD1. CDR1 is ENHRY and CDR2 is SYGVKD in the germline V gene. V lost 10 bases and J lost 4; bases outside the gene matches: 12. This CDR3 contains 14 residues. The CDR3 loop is CATRAGQVVTEAFF. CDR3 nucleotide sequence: TGTGCCACCCGGGCTGGACAGGTGGTCACTGAAGCTTTCTTT.